What follows are 14 T cell receptor beta chains derived from one specimen sequenced in a study of CD8+ T cells in alopecia areata. As to treatment: oral pan-JAK inhibitor, 5-10 mg twice daily. Extracted RNA was reverse transcribed, and the resulting cDNA served as sequencing template. Data came from immunoSEQ multiplex PCR; TCRdb stores just in-frame clones and leaves some out. The profile shows roughly 220,000 clones, more than 55% of them singletons. Source: CD4+ T cells sorted from blood, taken around week 44, from a patient treated with tofacitinib. All receptors come from a human donor with alopecia areata.

The chain combines TRBV14 with TRBJ1-1, with 7 positions matching TRBD1. Per germline, CDR1 SGHDN and CDR2 FVKESK. The CDR3 covers 15 residues. The V segment lost 4 bases and the J segment 1 base; nucleotides outside the gene matches: 6. The CDR3 DNA follows: TGTGCCAGCAGCCGGGACAGCCTATCGAACACTGAAGCTTTCTTT. It is translated as CASSRDSLSNTEAFF.

This chain connects TRBV4-3 to TRBJ1-2, with 10 bases matching TRBD1. The CDR3 covers 18 residues. Per germline, CDR1 LGHNA and CDR2 YSLEER. J gave up 5 bases and V 0 bases, and 12 bases lay outside the gene matches. The CDR3 region has the DNA TGCGCCAGCAGCCAAGATGAAGGGACAGGGGCCTCTGAGTATGGCTACACCTTC. Encoded protein: CASSQDEGTGASEYGYTF.

This clone appeared a few times. The genes are TRBV27 and TRBJ2-6; D unresolved. The ends were cut back, 6 bases at V and 0 bases at J, with 9 bases in the middle. This CDR3 has 15 residues. Germline values: CDR1 MNHEY, CDR2 SMNVEV (reference sequence). The CDR3 loop is CASRGSISGANVLTF. CDR3 in DNA: TGTGCCAGCAGGGGAAGCATCTCTGGGGCCAACGTCCTGACTTTC.

This clone showed up just a few times. The chain couples TRBV7-9 to TRBJ1-1; 7 bases fit TRBD1. J gave up 3 bases and V 5 bases, and 6 bases lay outside the gene matches. Germline V gene lookup returns CDR1 SEHNR and CDR2 FQNEAQ (reference sequence). The CDR3 totals 14 residues. The CDR3, as DNA: TGTGCCAGCAGCACCCGACAGGGCTACACTGAAGCTTTCTTT. This translates into CASSTRQGYTEAFF.

The sample holds one count of this clone. This chain links TRBV4-1 with TRBJ1-5; 12 bases align to TRBD1. This CDR3 region has 15 residues. Losses at the gene ends were 1 base for V and 5 bases for J; bases not matched to a gene: 0. Germline V gene sequence: CDR1 MGHRA, CDR2 YSYEKL. The CDR3 DNA follows: TGCGCCAGCAGCCAAGGGGACAGGGGGCATCAGCCCCAGCATTTT. Translated, it gives CASSQGDRGHQPQHF.

The V call is TRBV29-1, the J call TRBJ1-6, with D unresolved. CDR1 is SQVTM and CDR2 is ANQGSEA in the germline V gene. The CDR3 covers 13 residues. V was shortened by 4 bases and J by 12 bases, with 16 bases between the two germline ends. The CDR3 is CSVAQSNAGPLHF. As DNA, the CDR3 is TGCAGCGTTGCCCAGTCCAACGCGGGACCCCTCCACTTT.

The chain links TRBV5-1 to TRBJ2-5, with D possibly being TRBD1 or TRBD2 (5 bases each). Germline V gives CDR1 SGHRS, CDR2 YFSETQ. V dropped 0 bases and J dropped 4 bases, with 10 bases sitting between them. This CDR3 is built from 14 residues. CDR3 region: CASSLDKGTETQYF. Written as DNA, the CDR3 is TGCGCCAGCAGCTTGGACAAGGGGACAGAGACCCAGTACTTC.

This chain links TRBV9 with TRBJ2-1; 11 bases agree with TRBD2. The J segment lost 8 bases and the V segment lost 0 bases, leaving 7 bases of the junction unmatched. The V gene's germline CDR1 is SGDLS and CDR2 YYNGEE. There are 16 residues in the CDR3. CDR3 bases: TGTGCCAGCAGCGTAGCTAGCGGGGGGCTGAGGCATGAGCAGTTCTTC. It translates to CASSVASGGLRHEQFF.

The chain joins TRBV27 to TRBJ1-4; D is perhaps TRBD1 (5 bases). V lost 5 bases and J 10 bases, leaving 20 bases between the germline ends. Looked up from germline, CDR1 is MNHEY and CDR2 is SMNVEV (reference sequence). This CDR3 has 15 amino acids. CDR3 sequence reads: CASSRSGRGVGKLFF. In DNA form, the CDR3 reads TGTGCCAGCAGTCGCTCCGGGAGAGGGGTTGGAAAACTGTTTTTT. Together with reference TRBV27 and TRBJ1-4, the CDR3 gives the full variable domain: EAQVTQNPRYLITVTGKKLTVTCSQNMNHEYMSWYRQDPGLGLRQIYYSMNVEVTDKGDVPEGYKVSRKEKRNFPLILESPSPNQTSLYFCASSRSGRGVGKLFFGSGTQLSVL.

This chain links TRBV30 with TRBJ2-2; D is tentatively TRBD1 or TRBD2 (5 bases each). The germline V and J ends were trimmed by 1 base and 7 bases, with 13 bases remaining between them. The CDR3 is 14 residues long. Germline V gives CDR1 GTSNPN, CDR2 SVGIG (reference sequence). The CDR3 DNA sequence: TGTGCCTGGAGTGAGCAGGGACGGGTCGGGGAGCTGTTTTTT. Its translation: CAWSEQGRVGELFF. The complete variable domain, with remaining parts taken from reference TRBV30 and TRBJ2-2, reads SQTIHQWPATLVQPVGSPLSLECTVEGTSNPNLYWYRQAAGRGLQLLFYSVGIGQISSEVPQNLSASRPQDRQFILSSKKLLLSDSGFYLCAWSEQGRVGELFFGEGSRLTVL.

V is TRBV9 and J is TRBJ2-2, with D possibly being TRBD2 (6 bases). Germline values: CDR1 SGDLS, CDR2 YYNGEE. Trimming cost V 4 bases and J 2 bases, with 15 bases left between them. The CDR3 contains 16 residues. The chain's CDR3 is CASSSGGGENTGELFF. DNA for the CDR3: TGTGCCAGCAGCTCCGGCGGCGGGGAAAACACCGGGGAGCTGTTTTTT.

The chain has TRBV19 and TRBJ2-2; the D gene is possibly TRBD1 (6 bases). CDR1 is LNHDA, CDR2 SQIVND, per germline (reference sequence). The CDR3 is made up of 16 amino acids. Trimming removed 9 bases at V and 6 bases at J, with 23 bases between. The CDR3 DNA is TGTGCCAGCAAAAAGATAGGGCCAGGGGATTCCGGGGAGCTGTTTTTT. Protein sequence: CASKKIGPGDSGELFF.

The chain combines TRBV4-3 with TRBJ1-6; possibly TRBD1 for D (6 bases). Trimming cost V 1 base and J 7 bases, with 17 bases left between them. The germline V gene encodes CDR1 LGHNA and CDR2 YSLEER. This CDR3 has 17 amino acids. CDR3 loop: CASSQAGGAGVNSPLHF. Written as DNA, the CDR3 is TGCGCCAGCAGCCAAGCCGGGGGGGCAGGGGTGAATTCACCCCTCCACTTT.

V usage is TRBV27 and J usage is TRBJ2-7; 7 bases align to TRBD1. CDR1 is MNHEY, CDR2 SMNVEV, per germline (reference sequence). This CDR3 is built from 14 residues. V trimming: 4 bases; J trimming: 0 bases; junction bases outside the gene matches: 3. The CDR3 DNA is TGTGCCAGCAGTTCGACAGGGCCCTCCTACGAGCAGTACTTC. Translated, it gives CASSSTGPSYEQYF.